The rows below give T cell receptor beta chains drawn from one sample of a study of technical replicates of blood from several donors. Assay: immunoSEQ multiplex PCR; the TCRdb copy retains only in-frame clones and omits some. The table shows more than 80,000 clones, with 90% to 97% occurring only once. The sequencing input was T cells isolated from PBMCs. All receptors derive from a human donor in good health. Both conserved end residues are part of each CDR3. Fields, in order: D gene, V gene, J gene, clone size, CDR3 DNA, CDR3 protein. The D gene is left open where the match is weak. Size values are once, few and many counts, or a class for expanded clones, and some rows have none.

d_gene: .; v_gene: TRBV5-4; j_gene: TRBJ2-5; abundance: .; CDR3nt: TGTGCCAGCAGCCATGATGACAGTTGGGGCCAAGAGACCCAGTACTTC; CDR3aa: CASSHDDSWGQETQYF
d_gene: TRBD1; v_gene: TRBV28; j_gene: TRBJ1-5; abundance: .; CDR3nt: TGTGCCAGCAGTTTATGGGGACAGGGGAGCAATCAGCCCCAGCATTTT; CDR3aa: CASSLWGQGSNQPQHF
d_gene: .; v_gene: TRBV7-8; j_gene: TRBJ1-1; abundance: .; CDR3nt: TGTGCCAGCAAGAAGGGGATCCAACCTGAAGCTTTCTTT; CDR3aa: CASKKGIQPEAFF
d_gene: TRBD1; v_gene: TRBV5-5; j_gene: TRBJ1-1; abundance: .; CDR3nt: TGTGCCAGCAGCGTGACAGGGGGAAACACTGAAGCTTTCTTT; CDR3aa: CASSVTGGNTEAFF
d_gene: TRBD1; v_gene: TRBV28; j_gene: TRBJ2-7; abundance: .; CDR3nt: TGTGCCAGCAGGGGGGAGTCAGGGGGCTCCTACGAGCAGTACTTC; CDR3aa: CASRGESGGSYEQYF
d_gene: .; v_gene: TRBV5-4; j_gene: TRBJ1-1; abundance: once; CDR3nt: TGTGCCAGCAGCTTAATTAAAGGGGTGGCCACTGAAGCTTTCTTT; CDR3aa: CASSLIKGVATEAFF
d_gene: .; v_gene: TRBV7-9; j_gene: TRBJ2-6; abundance: .; CDR3nt: TGTGCCAGCAGCTTAGTTCATCCAGGCCTCTCTGGGGCCAACGTCCTGACTTTC; CDR3aa: CASSLVHPGLSGANVLTF
d_gene: TRBD2; v_gene: TRBV5-1; j_gene: TRBJ2-1; abundance: .; CDR3nt: TGCGCCAGCAGCTGGACTAGCCAGGCTGAGCAGTTCTTC; CDR3aa: CASSWTSQAEQFF
d_gene: TRBD2; v_gene: TRBV7-6; j_gene: TRBJ2-1; abundance: .; CDR3nt: TGTGCCAGCAGCTTGAGACTAGCGGGAGCCAATGAGCAGTTCTTC; CDR3aa: CASSLRLAGANEQFF
d_gene: TRBD1; v_gene: TRBV5-1; j_gene: TRBJ1-1; abundance: .; CDR3nt: TGCGCCAGCAGCTTTCTCGAGACAGGGGCGGAAATGAACACTGAAGCTTTCTTT; CDR3aa: CASSFLETGAEMNTEAFF
d_gene: .; v_gene: TRBV11-3; j_gene: TRBJ2-3; abundance: .; CDR3nt: TGTGCCAGCAGCTTTGGGACTAGCACAGATACGCAGTATTTT; CDR3aa: CASSFGTSTDTQYF
d_gene: .; v_gene: TRBV11-2; j_gene: TRBJ1-2; abundance: .; CDR3nt: TGTGCCAGCAGAAGAGACAGTTACTATGGCTACACCTTC; CDR3aa: CASRRDSYYGYTF
d_gene: TRBD1; v_gene: TRBV14; j_gene: TRBJ2-5; abundance: .; CDR3nt: TGTGCCAGCAGCCAACGGGGACCACAGGGGCGAGAGACCCAGTACTTC; CDR3aa: CASSQRGPQGRETQYF
d_gene: TRBD1; v_gene: TRBV7-9; j_gene: TRBJ1-4; abundance: .; CDR3nt: TGTGCCAGCAGCCGCGGGACAGTATTAGAAAAACTGTTTTTT; CDR3aa: CASSRGTVLEKLFF
d_gene: .; v_gene: TRBV6-6; j_gene: TRBJ2-3; abundance: .; CDR3nt: TGTGCCAGCAGTTATCCCGGGACATTGGGCACAGATACGCAGTATTTT; CDR3aa: CASSYPGTLGTDTQYF
d_gene: .; v_gene: TRBV6-1; j_gene: TRBJ2-3; abundance: once; CDR3nt: TGTGCCAGCAGTGATTGGGGGGGCCGCACAGATACGCAGTATTTT; CDR3aa: CASSDWGGRTDTQYF
d_gene: .; v_gene: TRBV4-1; j_gene: TRBJ1-3; abundance: .; CDR3nt: TGCGCCAGCAGCCAACCGGGCGGACAGATTTCCACCTCTGGAAACACCATATATTTT; CDR3aa: CASSQPGGQISTSGNTIYF
d_gene: .; v_gene: TRBV12-5; j_gene: TRBJ2-2; abundance: .; CDR3nt: TGTGCTAGTGGCTCGGGAGACAGGGCTGACACCGGGGAGCTGTTTTTT; CDR3aa: CASGSGDRADTGELFF